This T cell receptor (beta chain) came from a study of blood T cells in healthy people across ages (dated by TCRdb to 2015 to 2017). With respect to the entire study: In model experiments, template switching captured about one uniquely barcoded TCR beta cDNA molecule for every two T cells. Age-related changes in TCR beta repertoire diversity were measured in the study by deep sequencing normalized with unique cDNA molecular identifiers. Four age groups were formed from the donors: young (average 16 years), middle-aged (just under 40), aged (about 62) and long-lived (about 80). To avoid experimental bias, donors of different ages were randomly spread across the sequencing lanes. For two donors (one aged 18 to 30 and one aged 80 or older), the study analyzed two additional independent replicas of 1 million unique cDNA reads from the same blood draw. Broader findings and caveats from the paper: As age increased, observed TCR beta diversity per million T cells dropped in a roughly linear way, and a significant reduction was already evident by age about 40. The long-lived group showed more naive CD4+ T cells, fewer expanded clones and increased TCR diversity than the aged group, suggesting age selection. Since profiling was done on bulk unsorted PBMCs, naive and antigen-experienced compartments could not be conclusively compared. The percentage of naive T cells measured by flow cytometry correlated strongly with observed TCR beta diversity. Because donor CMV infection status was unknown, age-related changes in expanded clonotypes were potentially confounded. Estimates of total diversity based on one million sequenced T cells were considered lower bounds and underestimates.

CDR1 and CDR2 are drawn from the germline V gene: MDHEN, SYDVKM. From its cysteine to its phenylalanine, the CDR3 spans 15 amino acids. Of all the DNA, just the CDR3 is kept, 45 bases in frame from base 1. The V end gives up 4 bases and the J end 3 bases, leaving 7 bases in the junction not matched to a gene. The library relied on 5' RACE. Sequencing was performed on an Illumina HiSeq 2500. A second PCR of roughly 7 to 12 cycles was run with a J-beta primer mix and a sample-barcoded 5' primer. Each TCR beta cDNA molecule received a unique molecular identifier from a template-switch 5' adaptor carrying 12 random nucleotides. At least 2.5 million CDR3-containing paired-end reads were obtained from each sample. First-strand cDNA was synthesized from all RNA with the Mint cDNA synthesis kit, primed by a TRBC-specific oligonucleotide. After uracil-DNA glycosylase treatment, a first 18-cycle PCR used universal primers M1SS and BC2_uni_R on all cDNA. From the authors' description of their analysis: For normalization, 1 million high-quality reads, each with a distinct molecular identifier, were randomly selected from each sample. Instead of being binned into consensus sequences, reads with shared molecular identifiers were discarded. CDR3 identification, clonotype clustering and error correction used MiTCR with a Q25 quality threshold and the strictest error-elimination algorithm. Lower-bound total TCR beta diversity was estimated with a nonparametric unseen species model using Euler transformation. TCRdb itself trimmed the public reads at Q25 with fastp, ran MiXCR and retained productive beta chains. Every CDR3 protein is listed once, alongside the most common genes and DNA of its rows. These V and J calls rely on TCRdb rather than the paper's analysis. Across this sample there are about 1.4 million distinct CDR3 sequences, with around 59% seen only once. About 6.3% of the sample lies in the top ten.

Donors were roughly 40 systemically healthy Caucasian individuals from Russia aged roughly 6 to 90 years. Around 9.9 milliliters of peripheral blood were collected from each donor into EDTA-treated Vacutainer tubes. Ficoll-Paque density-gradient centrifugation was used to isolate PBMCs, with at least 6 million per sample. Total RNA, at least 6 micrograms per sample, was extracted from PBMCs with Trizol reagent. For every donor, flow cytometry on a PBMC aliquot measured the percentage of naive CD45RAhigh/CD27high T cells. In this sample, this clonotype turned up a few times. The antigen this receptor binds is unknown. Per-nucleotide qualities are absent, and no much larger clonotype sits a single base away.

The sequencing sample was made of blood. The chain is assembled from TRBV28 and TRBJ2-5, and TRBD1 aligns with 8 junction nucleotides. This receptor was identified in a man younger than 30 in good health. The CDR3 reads CASSYSRGLEETQYF. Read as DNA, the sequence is TGTGCCAGCAGTTACTCCAGGGGGCTCGAAGAGACCCAGTACTTC. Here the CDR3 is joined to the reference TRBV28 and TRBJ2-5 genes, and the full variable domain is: DVKVTQSSRYLVKRTGEKVFLECVQDMDHENMFWYRQDPGLGLRLIYFSYDVKMKEKGDIPEGYSVSREKKERFSLILESASTNQTSMYLCASSYSRGLEETQYFGPGTRLLVL.